Listed here are 11 T cell receptor beta chains from one sample, sequenced in a study of CD8+ T cells in alopecia areata. RNA extraction was followed by reverse transcription into cDNA, which acted as the sequencing template. Profiling relied on immunoSEQ multiplex PCR, and the TCRdb table lists in-frame clones only, not all of them. The data contain about 200,000 clones, 50% to 60% of them seen just once; the ten biggest clones take up 0.45%. This sample comprised CD4+ T cells sorted from blood, obtained at week 0. The receptors stem from a human donor with alopecia areata.

The chain is built from TRBV18 and TRBJ2-7; D remains unclear. The length of the CDR3 is 15 residues. The V and J ends lost 0 bases and 0 bases respectively, with 9 bases between them. CDR1 and CDR2 (germline): KGHSH, LQKENI. The CDR3 region has the DNA TGTGCCAGCTCACCACCGATAGGGCCCTCCTACGAGCAGTACTTC. Its translation: CASSPPIGPSYEQYF.

Turning to this clone: The sample holds other DNA sequences that translate to the same CDR3. The chain carries TRBV30 and TRBJ1-3; D ambiguous. The CDR3 has 14 residues. Germline V CDR1 and CDR2: GTSNPN, SVGIG (reference sequence). V dropped 0 bases and J dropped 4 bases, with 10 bases sitting between them. This CDR3 reads CAWSVGWTGNTIYF. CDR3 DNA: TGTGCCTGGAGTGTAGGGTGGACGGGAAACACCATATATTTT.

V is TRBV9 and J is TRBJ1-4; D uncertain. Trimming took 3 bases from V and 11 from J, leaving 17 bases between them. The CDR3 is 14 amino acids. CDR1 and CDR2 (germline): SGDLS, YYNGEE. In DNA form, the CDR3 reads TGTGCCAGCAGCGGCACCCTTTTGGCGGGGAAACTGTTTTTT. Translating gives CASSGTLLAGKLFF.

This clone was detected a few times. The V and J genes are TRBV28 and TRBJ1-1, with unresolved D. The germline V and J ends were trimmed by 8 bases and 6 bases, with 13 bases remaining between them. Germline V gene lookup returns CDR1 MDHEN and CDR2 SYDVKM. There are 12 residues in the CDR3. DNA of the CDR3: TGTGCCAGCGGCTCCGCTAGGTCTGAAGCTTTCTTT. Encoded protein: CASGSARSEAFF.

J is TRBJ1-1 and V is TRBV27; D perhaps matches TRBD1 (5 bases). Germline V lookup: CDR1 MNHEY, CDR2 SMNVEV (reference sequence). The CDR3 loop spans 14 amino acids. With 8 bases removed from V and 1 base from J, the gap between germline ends came to 14 bases. CDR3: CASVGGAPNTEAFF. CDR3 DNA: TGTGCCAGCGTTGGGGGAGCCCCGAACACTGAAGCTTTCTTT.

This sequence joins TRBV5-1 and TRBJ1-1; D is uncertain. V was cut by 7 bases and J by 0 bases, with 7 bases left in between. CDR3 size: 12 residues. Germline V gives CDR1 SGHRS, CDR2 YFSETQ. The CDR3 DNA follows: TGCGCCAGCGGGCCCTTGAACACTGAAGCTTTCTTT. Protein product: CASGPLNTEAFF. The full variable domain, its missing parts supplied by reference TRBV5-1 and TRBJ1-1, is KAGVTQTPRYLIKTRGQQVTLSCSPISGHRSVSWYQQTPGQGLQFLFEYFSETQRNKGNFPGRFSGRQFSNSRSEMNVSTLELGDSALYLCASGPLNTEAFFGQGTRLTVV.

This clone appeared once. The V gene is TRBV5-1, the J gene TRBJ2-5, with a tentative D call TRBD2 (6 bases). TRBJ2-7 matches the DNA end more closely, so the J call is doubtful. The CDR3 spans 16 residues. Looked up from germline, CDR1 is SGHRS and CDR2 is YFSETQ. The CDR3, as DNA: TGCGCCAGCAGCCCAGATCTAGCGTTGAGCTCCTACGAGCAGTACTTC. Translated, it gives CASSPDLALSSYEQYF.

The rearrangement joins TRBV6-6 to TRBJ1-2; 10 bases agree with TRBD1. Germline loops: CDR1 MNHNY, CDR2 SVGAGI (reference sequence). The CDR3 length is 15 residues. V gave up 6 bases and J gave up 4 bases; unmatched junction bases: 8. DNA for the CDR3: TGTGCCAGCAGGGACCGACAGGGGGCGGCCTATGGCTACACCTTC. Amino acid sequence: CASRDRQGAAYGYTF.

V is TRBV6-6 and J is TRBJ2-5; 10 bases map to TRBD1. The CDR3 contains 14 residues. Trimming at V came to 6 bases and at J to 11 bases, leaving 12 bases not matched to a gene. Germline lookup yields CDR1 MNHNY and CDR2 SVGAGI (reference sequence). The CDR3 bases are TGTGCCAGCAGAAGGGACAGGGGATCGGGGGAGCAGTACTTC. Protein product: CASRRDRGSGEQYF.

The CDR3 DNA sequence: TGTGCCAGCAGTGAAGGGACAGGCCCTGGGAGGGCCCAGCATTTT. Protein sequence: CASSEGTGPGRAQHF. This rearrangement joins TRBV2 to TRBJ1-5; TRBD1 matches 7 bases. V shed 1 base, J shed 11 bases, and the junction held 11 bases outside the gene matches. CDR1 SNHLY and CDR2 FYNNEI come from the germline V gene. CDR3 length: 15 residues. The entire variable domain, with the rest obtained from reference TRBV2 and TRBJ1-5, is as follows: EPEVTQTPSHQVTQMGQEVILRCVPISNHLYFYWYRQILGQKVEFLVSFYNNEISEKSEIFDDQFSVERPDGSNFTLKIRSTKLEDSAMYFCASSEGTGPGRAQHFGDGTRLSIL.

The gene calls are TRBV7-9 and TRBJ2-1; no firm D call. This CDR3 spans 13 amino acids. Trimming removed 5 bases at V and 8 bases at J, with 13 bases between. In germline, CDR1 is SEHNR, CDR2 FQNEAQ (reference sequence). The CDR3 nucleotides are TGTGCCAGCAGCCCACGTGAGGAGCATGAGCAGTTCTTC. This translates into CASSPREEHEQFF.